Reported below is one T cell receptor (beta chain). The antigen is undetermined. MiXCR, applied by TCRdb to the reads, yields one record per CDR3 protein. Found here are almost 550,000 distinct CDR3 sequences, about 15% of them singletons; the top ten hold approximately 24%. The data stem from a study of T cell repertoires in cytomegalovirus infection. Study context: In public TCR beta signatures, there were indications of both CMV infection and matching HLA type.

Study-wide results and caveats: Within the response measured ex vivo, HLA-C-restricted CMV-specific TCR beta clonotypes were dominant. The cumulative frequency of public TCR beta families identified carriers of CMV plus the relevant HLA.

This clonotype was sampled from a human donor in good health (CMV status not recorded). Some clones in this sample may be carry-over from other donors' samples. The sample was CD8+ T cells from PBMCs.

The CDR3 sequence: CASRTTTTGDEQYF. The DNA of the CDR3 is TGTGCCAGCAGAACCACCACGACAGGGGACGAGCAGTACTTC. The chain recombines TRBV6-5 with TRBJ2-7, with 8 bases fitting TRBD1. The CDR3 totals 14 residues. CDR1 MNHEY and CDR2 SVGAGI come from the germline V gene. The trim removed 6 bases at V and 5 bases at J, leaving 9 bases unmatched.